Each of the 26 T cell receptor beta chains below was sequenced from the same sample in a study of T cells after yellow fever vaccination. MiXCR, applied by TCRdb to the 5' RACE reads, yields one record per CDR3 protein. The data contain hundreds of thousands of distinct CDR3 sequences, around 10% of them singletons. The sample was PBMCs, taken on the day of the first yellow fever vaccination. The origin of the receptors is a man between 18 and 29 years old who received the YFV17D yellow fever vaccine.

This clonotype showed up many times. The gene calls are TRBV4-2 and TRBJ1-5, with a weak D call TRBD1 (6 bases). Germline CDR1 and CDR2: LGHNA and YNFKEQ. The ends were cut back, 1 base at V and 2 bases at J, with 9 bases in the middle. This CDR3 has 15 residues. This CDR3 is CASSQVRGGNQPQHF. CDR3 nucleotides: TGTGCCAGCAGCCAAGTGAGGGGGGGCAATCAGCCCCAGCATTTT.

The chain combines TRBV27 with TRBJ1-1; TRBD1 might be the D (6 bases). The CDR3 runs to 13 residues. Deletions cut 6 bases from V and 4 bases from J, with 12 bases between. CDR1 and CDR2 from the germline V gene are MNHEY and SMNVEV (reference sequence). In DNA form, the CDR3 reads TGTGCCAGCAGGAGAGGGGGAAGCACTGAAGCTTTCTTT. Its translation: CASRRGGSTEAFF.

The table lists this clonotype with a few counts. The V call is TRBV20-1, the J call TRBJ2-3, with D maybe TRBD1 (6 bases). Trimming shortened V by 2 bases and J by 3 bases, and 6 bases separated the two germline ends. This CDR3 region has 12 residues. The V gene's germline CDR1 is DFQATT and CDR2 SNEGSKA (reference sequence). The CDR3 loop reads CSARQGTDTQYF. For the CDR3, the DNA is TGCAGTGCTAGACAGGGGACAGATACGCAGTATTTT.

The DNA for the CDR3 is TGTGCCACCAGCAGGCTCCGGGCGGGGGGCCGCCAAGAGACCCAGTACTTC. It is translated as CATSRLRAGGRQETQYF. The genes are TRBV15 and TRBJ2-5, with 8 positions matching TRBD2. CDR1 is LNHNV, CDR2 YYDKDF, per germline (reference sequence). V dropped 3 bases and J dropped 1; count of bases not matched to a gene: 10. The CDR3 has 17 amino acids.

This sequence joins TRBV5-4 and TRBJ2-1; D remains ambiguous. This CDR3 is 15 amino acids long. From germline, CDR1 is SGHNT and CDR2 YYREEE (reference sequence). Deletions cut 4 bases from V and 0 bases from J, with 11 bases between. The CDR3 reads CASSLDPASYNEQFF. In DNA, the CDR3 is TGTGCCAGCAGCCTAGACCCCGCCTCCTACAATGAGCAGTTCTTC.

The V call is TRBV29-1, the J call TRBJ1-1, with D hard to call. In germline, CDR1 is SQVTM, CDR2 ANQGSEA. The CDR3 loop spans 12 amino acids. Deletions cut 7 bases from V and 5 bases from J, with 14 bases between. DNA of the CDR3: TGCAGCGCAAAAGCAGTAGGAACTGAAGCTTTCTTT. Protein product: CSAKAVGTEAFF.

The V gene is TRBV7-2, the J gene TRBJ2-4, with unresolved D. Trimming left V 2 bases short and J 4 bases short, with 6 bases between. The germline CDR1 and CDR2 sequences are SGHTA and FQGNSA. This CDR3 comprises 13 residues. The CDR3 is CASSLNVKNIQYF. The CDR3 DNA is TGTGCCAGCAGCTTAAACGTTAAAAACATTCAGTACTTC.

This clonotype was detected ten times or more. This chain uses TRBV4-3 with TRBJ2-3, with 7 bases lining up with TRBD2. Germline V gives CDR1 LGHNA, CDR2 YSLEER. The length of the CDR3 is 17 residues. Unmatched junction bases numbered 8, after V lost 2 bases and J lost 0 bases. The CDR3 coding sequence is TGCGCCAGCAGCCAACTTCTCCGGGGGGATAGCACAGATACGCAGTATTTT. Protein sequence: CASSQLLRGDSTDTQYF.

This clonotype has only a few counts. The chain carries TRBV6-2 or TRBV6-3 and TRBJ1-2; D is perhaps TRBD1 (5 bases). V lost 5 bases to trimming and J lost 5 bases, with 12 bases between them. CDR1 and CDR2 from the germline V gene are MNHEY and SVGEGT. This CDR3 has 13 residues. The CDR3 bases are TGTGCCAGCAGTGCCGGGGGTAGATATGGCTACACCTTC. The encoded protein is CASSAGGRYGYTF.

The CDR3: CAGGTSGGAGELFF. CDR3 nucleotide sequence: TGTGCCGGCGGGACTAGCGGGGGGGCCGGGGAGCTGTTTTTT. This chain joins TRBV12-3 or TRBV12-4 and TRBJ2-2; 16 bases match TRBD2. V dropped 11 bases and J dropped 6; count of bases not matched to a gene: 3. This CDR3 comprises 14 residues.

This clonotype has a handful of counts. The chain couples TRBV11-1 to TRBJ1-1; TRBD1 matches at 10 bases. The V gene end was trimmed by 0 bases and the J gene end by 1 base; junction bases not matched to a gene: 17. Germline assignment: CDR1 SGHAT and CDR2 FQDESV (reference sequence). The CDR3 spans 21 residues. The CDR3 here is CASSLASRDRGLLTSNTEAFF. The CDR3, as DNA: TGTGCCAGCAGCTTAGCTTCCCGGGACAGGGGCCTCCTAACTTCGAACACTGAAGCTTTCTTT.

This clonotype was detected a few times. The chain employs TRBV3-1 and TRBJ2-7; 10 bases agree with TRBD2. V was clipped by 1 base and J by 2 bases; unmatched bases: 5. Germline CDR1 reads LGHDT; CDR2 reads YNNKEL (reference sequence). This CDR3 spans 16 amino acids. This chain's CDR3 is CASSQGLAGQAYEQYF. Written as DNA, the CDR3 is TGTGCCAGCAGCCAAGGACTAGCGGGCCAGGCCTACGAGCAGTACTTC.

Only a few counts were recorded for this clonotype. The chain employs TRBV18 and TRBJ1-1; D not certain. The CDR3 covers 13 residues. The germline V gene encodes CDR1 KGHSH and CDR2 LQKENI. V was clipped by 3 bases and J by 11 bases, with 16 bases between them. CDR3 DNA: TGTGCCAGCTCACCGCGCGGGGAGGGAGCGGCTTTCTTT. Amino acids: CASSPRGEGAAFF.

V and J are TRBV4-2 and TRBJ1-2; no reliable D call. The germline V gene has CDR1 LGHNA and CDR2 YNFKEQ. The CDR3 is 14 amino acids. V dropped 0 bases and J dropped 8 bases, with 13 bases sitting between them. The CDR3, as DNA: TGTGCCAGCAGCCAAGATAGGGCCCGAGAGGGCTACACCTTC. Translation gives CASSQDRAREGYTF.

This clonotype has at least ten counts. V gene TRBV7-9 combines with J gene TRBJ2-3; TRBD2 is a possible D gene (5 bases). This CDR3 has 13 residues. V was clipped by 5 bases and J by 3 bases, with 9 bases between them. CDR1 SEHNR and CDR2 FQNEAQ come from the germline V gene (reference sequence). CDR3 in amino acids: CASSLTGTDTQYF. The DNA of the CDR3 is TGTGCCAGCAGCCTAACGGGGACAGATACGCAGTATTTT. Full variable domain (missing parts from reference TRBV7-9 and TRBJ2-3): DTGVSQNPRHKITKRGQNVTFRCDPISEHNRLYWYRQTLGQGPEFLTYFQNEAQLEKSRLLSDRFSAERPKGSFSTLEIQRTEQGDSAMYLCASSLTGTDTQYFGPGTRLTVL.

The chain carries TRBV7-6 and TRBJ2-1; TRBD2 might be the D (5 bases). The CDR3 is 11 residues long. Trimming cost V 5 bases and J 8 bases, with 7 bases left between them. Germline lookup yields CDR1 SGHVS and CDR2 FNYEAQ. The CDR3 spells CASSADYEQFF. CDR3 coding DNA: TGTGCCAGCAGCGCGGACTATGAGCAGTTCTTC.

The table lists this clonotype with a few counts. The chain joins TRBV7-9 to TRBJ2-3, with D tentatively TRBD1 or TRBD2 (6 bases each). CDR1 is SEHNR, CDR2 FQNEAQ, per germline (reference sequence). The V gene lost 3 bases and the J gene lost 3 bases, with 16 bases spanning the gap. This CDR3 comprises 16 residues. CDR3 protein: CASSLTGARLTDTQYF. The DNA of the CDR3 is TGTGCCAGCAGCTTGACGGGGGCGAGGTTGACAGATACGCAGTATTTT.

The CDR3 DNA reads as TGTGCCAGCAGCCCGACCGGGACAGGAGAAGAGACCCAGTACTTC. Its protein is CASSPTGTGEETQYF. V and J are TRBV4-2 and TRBJ2-5; TRBD1 matches 8 bases. The germline V gene encodes CDR1 LGHNA and CDR2 YNFKEQ. The V gene end was trimmed by 4 bases and the J gene end by 3 bases; junction bases not matched to a gene: 7. The CDR3 has 15 amino acids.

J is TRBJ2-7 and V is TRBV7-2; D uncertain. The CDR3 runs to 13 residues. Germline lookup yields CDR1 SGHTA and CDR2 FQGNSA. The germline V and J ends were trimmed by 6 bases and 6 bases, with 15 bases remaining between them. The CDR3 DNA reads TGTGCCAGCAGTCCCGGCCCGACCCTCGAGCAGTACGTC. Protein sequence: CASSPGPTLEQYV.

This clonotype appeared a few times. V usage is TRBV12-3 or TRBV12-4 and J usage is TRBJ1-1, with unresolved D. The germline V and J ends were trimmed by 7 bases and 5 bases, with 17 bases remaining between them. This CDR3 is 14 amino acids long. The CDR3 loop is CASIPRRGWTEAFF. As DNA, the CDR3 is TGTGCCAGCATACCTCGCCGGGGTTGGACTGAAGCTTTCTTT.

As regards this clonotype: One end of the junction varies from germline; a read error may be responsible. The chain has TRBV5-4 and TRBJ2-3, with 10 bases fitting TRBD1. Germline lookup yields CDR1 SGHNT and CDR2 YYREEE (reference sequence). This CDR3 has 16 residues. The CDR3 loop is CASSLRVTGGTDTQYF. CDR3 DNA sequence: TGTGCCAGCAGCTTACGGGTGACAGGGGGCACGGATACGCAGTATTTT.

The gene calls are TRBV5-3 and TRBJ2-1, with unresolved D. TRBV5-3 is classed as an ORF, of uncertain function. V was clipped by 4 bases and J by 0 bases, with 11 bases between them. This CDR3 is built from 15 residues. The CDR3 reads CARSVGWDSYNEQFF. CDR3 coding DNA: TGTGCCAGAAGCGTCGGTTGGGACTCCTACAATGAGCAGTTCTTC.

The rearrangement joins TRBV7-3 to TRBJ2-6; D might be TRBD2 (5 bases). Trimming cost V 4 bases and J 1 base, with 8 bases left between them. The CDR3 covers 15 residues. The germline V gene encodes CDR1 SGHTA and CDR2 FQGTGA. The CDR3: CASSYPGSGANVLTF. CDR3 sequence (DNA): TGTGCCAGCAGCTATCCGGGGTCTGGGGCCAACGTCCTGACTTTC.

This clonotype was found a few times. The chain carries TRBV6-2 or TRBV6-3 and TRBJ2-7; maybe TRBD2 (6 bases). Germline values: CDR1 MNHEY, CDR2 SVGEGT. This CDR3 contains 13 residues. Between the trimmed V and J ends, which lost 2 bases and 6 bases, there was a span of 11 bases. CDR3 region: CASSYRLATEQYF. In DNA form, the CDR3 reads TGTGCCAGCAGTTACCGTCTAGCGACCGAGCAGTACTTC.

The chain has TRBV28 and TRBJ1-1; possible D gene TRBD1, 5 bases. CDR1 is MDHEN and CDR2 is SYDVKM in the germline V gene. Trimming left V 5 bases short and J 4 bases short, with 14 bases between. This CDR3 has 14 residues. CDR3 DNA sequence: TGTGCCAGCAGTCCAGGGTTGGTAGTCACTGAAGCTTTCTTT. This codes for CASSPGLVVTEAFF.

This clonotype was found many times. V gene TRBV5-1 combines with J gene TRBJ2-7; no firm D call. V dropped 4 bases and J dropped 3 bases, with 5 bases sitting between them. In germline, CDR1 is SGHRS, CDR2 YFSETQ. This CDR3 is 11 amino acids long. CDR3 DNA: TGCGCCAGCAGCCTCAACTACGAGCAGTACTTC. Protein sequence: CASSLNYEQYF.